This T cell receptor (beta chain) was sequenced during a study of blood T cell repertoires in COVID-19. In the study overall: The study drew acute and convalescent COVID-19 samples from the United States, Italy and Spain.

CDR1 and CDR2 from the germline V gene are SGHTA and FQGNSA. V gave up 5 bases and J gave up 3 bases, with 17 bases separating them. This CDR3 spans 15 amino acids. Authors' processing steps: Amplification with reference gene primers provided the estimates of nucleated cell counts. Data came from immunoSEQ multiplex PCR; TCRdb stores just in-frame clones and leaves some out. V, J and clone size reflect that table, while D and trimming were determined from the DNA. This sample carries about 190,000 clones, 84% of them seen once, and the ten largest clones take roughly 20%. Sequencing used peripheral blood. The TCR sequence derives from a human donor in a cohort sampled during active COVID-19. J is TRBJ2-7 and V is TRBV7-2; possible D gene TRBD2, 6 bases. For the CDR3, the DNA is TGTGCCAGCAGCCCCGGGACTCCGCGCTTCTACGAGCAGTACTTC. Protein product: CASSPGTPRFYEQYF. The variable domain in full, with the rest retrieved from reference TRBV7-2 and TRBJ2-7, is GAGVSQSPSNKVTEKGKDVELRCDPISGHTALYWYRQSLGQGLEFLIYFQGNSAPDKSGLPSDRFSAERTGGSVSTLTIQRTQQEDSAVYLCASSPGTPRFYEQYFGPGTRLTVT.